These 19 T cell receptor beta chains originate from one sample sequenced in a study of blood T cell repertoires in COVID-19. Here immunoSEQ multiplex PCR was the method, and the copy in TCRdb shows in-frame clones only, minus some. The table lists fewer than 250,000 clones, around 87% of them singletons. Sequences were obtained from PBMCs or T cells enriched from blood (not recorded which). These receptors came from a woman aged 35 to 49 in a cohort exposed to, infected with or recovered from COVID-19 (not recorded which).

The chain links TRBV24-1 to TRBJ2-3, with D unresolved. Trimming stripped 3 bases from V and 0 bases from J, with 12 bases between. The germline V gene has CDR1 KGHDR and CDR2 SFDVKD. The CDR3 has 16 residues. The CDR3 reads CATSDQRASSTDTQYF. In DNA form, the CDR3 reads TGTGCCACCAGTGATCAACGAGCGAGCAGCACAGATACGCAGTATTTT.

The chain joins TRBV4-1 to TRBJ2-2; D is perhaps TRBD1 (6 bases). V was cut by 1 base and J by 4 bases, with 13 bases left in between. Germline lookup yields CDR1 MGHRA and CDR2 YSYEKL. The CDR3 length is 16 residues. The CDR3 region is CASSQAVGGATGELFF. The CDR3 DNA is TGCGCCAGCAGCCAAGCGGTAGGGGGTGCCACCGGGGAGCTGTTTTTT.

This clone was found once. The chain has TRBV10-3 and TRBJ2-5; 7 bases are a match to TRBD2. V lost 6 bases to trimming and J lost 4 bases; unmatched junction nucleotides: 8. The CDR3 is made up of 14 amino acids. Looked up from germline, CDR1 is ENHRY and CDR2 is SYGVKD. CDR3 DNA sequence: TGTGCCATCAGCCTCGGGGGGACGGGAGAGACCCAGTACTTC. Translated: CAISLGGTGETQYF.

The rearrangement uses TRBV9 and TRBJ1-2; no definite D call. The CDR3 runs to 15 residues. Trimming took off 1 base at V and 0 bases at J, with 10 bases between the two ends. CDR1 and CDR2 from the germline V gene are SGDLS and YYNGEE. For the CDR3, the DNA is TGTGCCAGCAGCGTACTTACGGGGTCTAACTATGGCTACACCTTC. The encoded protein is CASSVLTGSNYGYTF. Supplemented by reference TRBV9 and TRBJ1-2, the full variable domain reads DSGVTQTPKHLITATGQRVTLRCSPRSGDLSVYWYQQSLDQGLQFLIQYYNGEERAKGNILERFSAQQFPDLHSELNLSSLELGDSALYFCASSVLTGSNYGYTFGSGTRLTVV.

V usage is TRBV27 and J usage is TRBJ2-5; TRBD1 matches 7 bases. With 6 bases clipped from V and 5 bases from J, the junction kept 9 bases outside the gene matches. The CDR3 length is 14 residues. In germline, CDR1 is MNHEY, CDR2 SMNVEV (reference sequence). The CDR3 bases are TGTGCCAGCAGCCCAGGGGGTTTGAGGGAGACCCAGTACTTC. This gives the protein CASSPGGLRETQYF.

The V gene is TRBV2, the J gene TRBJ1-5; D unresolved. V shed 8 bases and J shed 0 bases, with 11 bases lying between them. This CDR3 has 14 residues. Germline V gene lookup returns CDR1 SNHLY and CDR2 FYNNEI. The CDR3 DNA sequence: TGTGCCAGCGCACCGAACTATAGCAATCAGCCCCAGCATTTT. Translated, it gives CASAPNYSNQPQHF. Full variable domain (remainder filled in from reference TRBV2 and TRBJ1-5): EPEVTQTPSHQVTQMGQEVILRCVPISNHLYFYWYRQILGQKVEFLVSFYNNEISEKSEIFDDQFSVERPDGSNFTLKIRSTKLEDSAMYFCASAPNYSNQPQHFGDGTRLSIL.

The V gene is TRBV7-2, the J gene TRBJ2-7; 7 nucleotides align to TRBD1. Germline loops: CDR1 SGHTA, CDR2 FQGNSA. With V trimmed by 1 base and J by 5 bases, 8 bases remained unmatched. CDR3 length equals 15 residues. The CDR3 nucleotides read TGTGCCAGCAGCTTAGGTGGACAGGATTTGGACGAGCAGTACTTC. Protein: CASSLGGQDLDEQYF.

This clone was detected only a few times. This rearrangement joins TRBV11-2 to TRBJ2-2; no clear D. The V end lost 0 bases, the J end lost 10 bases, and 6 bases lay between the germline ends. Germline assignment: CDR1 SGHAT and CDR2 FQNNGV. The CDR3 extends over 12 amino acids. The CDR3 protein is CASSLDIVELFF. The CDR3 DNA is TGTGCCAGCAGCTTAGACATTGTGGAGCTGTTTTTT.

V and J are TRBV29-1 and TRBJ2-7, with D perhaps matching TRBD2 (5 bases). The V and J ends lost 2 bases and 0 bases respectively, with 8 bases between them. Germline V lookup: CDR1 SQVTM, CDR2 ANQGSEA. This CDR3 contains 13 residues. CDR3 bases: TGCAGCGTTGAAATGGGGAGCTCCTACGAGCAGTACTTC. Translated: CSVEMGSSYEQYF.

The chain joins TRBV19 to TRBJ1-1; 8 bases align to TRBD1. J gave up 8 bases and V 3 bases, and 8 bases lay outside the gene matches. The CDR3 consists of 14 residues. Germline V lookup: CDR1 LNHDA, CDR2 SQIVND (reference sequence). The CDR3 reads CASSMTDREGEAFF. In DNA form, the CDR3 reads TGTGCCAGTAGTATGACGGACAGGGAGGGAGAAGCTTTCTTT. Supplemented by reference TRBV19 and TRBJ1-1, the full variable domain reads DGGITQSPKYLFRKEGQNVTLSCEQNLNHDAMYWYRQDPGQGLRLIYYSQIVNDFQKGDIAEGYSVSREKKESFPLTVTSAQKNPTAFYLCASSMTDREGEAFFGQGTRLTVV.

The chain links TRBV5-4 to TRBJ1-1; D is possibly TRBD1 (5 bases). This CDR3 region has 14 residues. The V gene's germline CDR1 is SGHNT and CDR2 YYREEE (reference sequence). V gave up 5 bases and J gave up 4 bases, with 15 bases separating them. The CDR3 loop is CASSSIQGGTEAFF. CDR3 nucleotides: TGTGCCAGCAGTTCCATCCAGGGAGGCACTGAAGCTTTCTTT.

The J gene is TRBJ2-7, the V gene TRBV12-3 or TRBV12-4, with D tentatively TRBD2 (5 bases). This CDR3 has 13 residues. V lost 3 bases and J 4 bases, leaving 10 bases between the germline ends. CDR3 protein: CASSLGREYEQYF. The CDR3 DNA is TGTGCCAGCAGTTTGGGGAGAGAGTACGAGCAGTACTTC.

The CDR3 DNA is TGTGCCAGCAGTCTCCGACACGGCCGAAGTCAGGGCTCCTACAATGAGCAGTTCTTC. It yields the protein CASSLRHGRSQGSYNEQFF. This rearrangement joins TRBV28 to TRBJ2-1; tentative D call: TRBD1 (5 bases). CDR3 length equals 19 residues. In germline, CDR1 is MDHEN, CDR2 SYDVKM. The V gene lost 5 bases and the J gene lost 0 bases, with 23 bases spanning the gap.

J is TRBJ2-2 and V is TRBV5-1, with TRBD2 matching 10 bases. CDR1 and CDR2 from the germline V gene are SGHRS and YFSETQ. This CDR3 comprises 16 residues. The V segment lost 1 base and the J segment 4 bases; nucleotides outside the gene matches: 4. CDR3 in DNA: TGCGCCAGCAGCTTGCGTTCTAGCGGGGGCACCGGGGAGCTGTTTTTT. The encoded protein is CASSLRSSGGTGELFF.

This clone was seen a single time. CDR3 DNA sequence: TGCGCCAGCAGCCCTTCACTAGCGGGCCAATACAATGAGCAGTTCTTC. Its translation is CASSPSLAGQYNEQFF. The genes are TRBV4-1 and TRBJ2-1; 9 bases match TRBD2. The CDR3 has 16 residues. V lost 4 bases and J lost 4; bases outside the gene matches: 8. CDR1 and CDR2 from the germline V gene are MGHRA and YSYEKL.

This chain links TRBV5-6 with TRBJ1-4; D call uncertain. Deletions cut 1 base from V and 5 bases from J, with 12 bases between. Germline V gives CDR1 SGHDT, CDR2 YYEEEE. The CDR3 is 15 residues long. The CDR3 loop reads CASSLTRGGNEKLFF. DNA for the CDR3: TGTGCCAGCAGCTTGACAAGAGGAGGAAATGAAAAACTGTTTTTT.

The CDR3 DNA reads TGTGCCAGCGGAAGGGACTTCACAGATACGCAGTATTTT. Encoded protein: CASGRDFTDTQYF. The rearrangement links TRBV27 to TRBJ2-3; TRBD2 is a possible D gene (6 bases). Per the germline V gene, CDR1 is MNHEY and CDR2 is SMNVEV (reference sequence). CDR3 size: 13 residues. V lost 8 bases and J lost 2, with 11 bases in between.

The rearrangement links TRBV19 to TRBJ2-2; 9 bases line up with TRBD1. The V gene's germline CDR1 is LNHDA and CDR2 SQIVND (reference sequence). The trim removed 1 base at V and 7 bases at J, leaving 4 bases unmatched. The CDR3 length is 15 residues. CDR3 sequence: CASSIVATGGGELFF. CDR3 nucleotides: TGTGCCAGTAGTATAGTAGCGACAGGGGGCGGGGAGCTGTTTTTT.

The rearrangement joins TRBV19 to TRBJ1-2; the match to TRBD1 covers 8 bases. The germline V gene has CDR1 LNHDA and CDR2 SQIVND (reference sequence). This CDR3 has 16 residues. The ends lost 5 bases at V and 1 base at J; junction bases unmatched: 9. The CDR3 here is CASSPYSGGSNYGYTF. In DNA form, the CDR3 reads TGTGCCAGTAGTCCGTACTCAGGGGGCAGTAACTATGGCTACACCTTC. Full variable domain (rest looked up from reference TRBV19 and TRBJ1-2): DGGITQSPKYLFRKEGQNVTLSCEQNLNHDAMYWYRQDPGQGLRLIYYSQIVNDFQKGDIAEGYSVSREKKESFPLTVTSAQKNPTAFYLCASSPYSGGSNYGYTFGSGTRLTVV.